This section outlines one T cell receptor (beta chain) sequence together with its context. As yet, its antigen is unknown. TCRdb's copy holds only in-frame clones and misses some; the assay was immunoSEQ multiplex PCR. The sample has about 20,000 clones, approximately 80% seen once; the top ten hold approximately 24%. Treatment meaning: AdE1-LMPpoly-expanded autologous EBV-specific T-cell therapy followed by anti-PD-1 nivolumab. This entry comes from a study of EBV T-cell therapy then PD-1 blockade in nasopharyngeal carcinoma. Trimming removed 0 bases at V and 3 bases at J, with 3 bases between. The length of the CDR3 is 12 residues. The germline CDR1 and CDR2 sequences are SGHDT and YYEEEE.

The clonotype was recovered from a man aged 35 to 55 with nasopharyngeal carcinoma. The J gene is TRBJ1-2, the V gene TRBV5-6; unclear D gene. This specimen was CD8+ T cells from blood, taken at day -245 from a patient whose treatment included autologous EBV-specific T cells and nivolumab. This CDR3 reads CASSLGDYGYTF. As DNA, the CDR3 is TGTGCCAGCAGCTTGGGGGACTATGGCTACACCTTC. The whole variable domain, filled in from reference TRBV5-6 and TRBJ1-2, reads DAGVTQSPTHLIKTRGQQVTLRCSPKSGHDTVSWYQQALGQGPQFIFQYYEEEERQRGNFPDRFSGHQFPNYSSELNVNALLLGDSALYLCASSLGDYGYTFGSGTRLTVV.